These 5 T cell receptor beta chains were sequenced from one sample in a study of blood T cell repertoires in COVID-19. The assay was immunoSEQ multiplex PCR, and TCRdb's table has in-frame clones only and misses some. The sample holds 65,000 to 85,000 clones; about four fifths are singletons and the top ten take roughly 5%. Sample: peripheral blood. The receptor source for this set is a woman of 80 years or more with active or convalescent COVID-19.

CDR3 sequence reads: CASSYSRQISTEAFF. DNA for the CDR3: TGTGCCAGCAGTTACTCGAGGCAGATCAGCACTGAAGCTTTCTTT. This chain links TRBV6-5 with TRBJ1-1; D uncertain. The V end lost 0 bases, the J end lost 4 bases, and 12 bases lay between the germline ends. The CDR3 length is 15 residues. Germline CDR1 reads MNHEY; CDR2 reads SVGAGI.

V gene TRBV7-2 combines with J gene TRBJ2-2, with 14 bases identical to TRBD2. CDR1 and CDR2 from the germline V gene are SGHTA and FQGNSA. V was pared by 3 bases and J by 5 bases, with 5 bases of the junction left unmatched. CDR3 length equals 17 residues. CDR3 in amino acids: CASSFGGTSGGTGELFF. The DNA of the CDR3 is TGTGCCAGCAGCTTCGGTGGGACTAGCGGGGGTACCGGGGAGCTGTTTTTT.

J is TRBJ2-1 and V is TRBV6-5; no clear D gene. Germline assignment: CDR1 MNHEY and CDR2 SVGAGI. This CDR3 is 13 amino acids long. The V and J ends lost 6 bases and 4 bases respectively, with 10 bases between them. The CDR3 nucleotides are TGTGCCAGCAGGCAGGATCTTTACAATGAGCAGTTCTTC. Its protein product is CASRQDLYNEQFF.

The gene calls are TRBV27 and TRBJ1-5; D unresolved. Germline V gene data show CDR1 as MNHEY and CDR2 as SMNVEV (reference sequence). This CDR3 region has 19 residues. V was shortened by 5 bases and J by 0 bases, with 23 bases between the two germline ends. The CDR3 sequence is CASSPPLRFMEHSNQPQHF. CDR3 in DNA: TGTGCCAGCAGTCCCCCGTTAAGATTTATGGAGCATAGCAATCAGCCCCAGCATTTT.

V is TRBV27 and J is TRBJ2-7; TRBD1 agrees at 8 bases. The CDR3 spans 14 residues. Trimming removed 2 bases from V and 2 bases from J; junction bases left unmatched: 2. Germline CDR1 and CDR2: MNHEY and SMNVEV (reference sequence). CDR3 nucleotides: TGTGCCAGCAGTTTAGGCAGGGGGCCCTACGAGCAGTACTTC. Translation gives CASSLGRGPYEQYF.